This paragraph reports one T cell receptor (beta chain). Its antigen is not known. The sample is drawn from a study of a mutant IDH1 vaccine in newly diagnosed glioma. Across the study: Sex distribution of treated patients was approximately 60% male and about 38% female; mean age was around 40 years. Pretreatment consisted of radiotherapy, temozolomide, or both, with most receiving both.

Data came from immunoSEQ multiplex PCR; TCRdb stores just in-frame clones and leaves some out. This table holds roughly 40,000 clones, around 83% found once. The CDR3 has 20 amino acids. Sample time point: week 35, safety follow-up. Doses of 300 ug of mutant IDH1 20-mer peptide were given with topical imiquimod. The sample consisted of PBMCs, taken from a glioma patient whose treatment included an IDH1 peptide vaccine. This TCR derives from a woman in her fifties or sixties with glioma. The chain is built from TRBV21-1 and TRBJ1-2; TRBD1 is the table's D call, not checked against the DNA. TRBV21-1 is a listed pseudogene. The CDR3 is CASSIPGRPGGDPLRYGYTF. CDR3 bases: TGTGCCAGCAGCATACCAGGGAGGCCAGGGGGCGACCCGCTGCGCTATGGCTACACCTTC.